These 5 T cell receptor beta chains were sequenced from one sample in a study of T cell responses to AZD1222 COVID-19 vaccine. The data were produced by immunoSEQ multiplex PCR, yet TCRdb's version contains in-frame clones alone and is incomplete. The table lists 29,000 or so clones, roughly 93% of them singletons. This material consisted of peripheral blood, taken on day 0 of AZD1222 vaccination. The receptors stem from an adult in good health.

The chain has TRBV2 and TRBJ2-7, with no clear D. Germline V CDR1 and CDR2: SNHLY, FYNNEI. The CDR3 covers 13 residues. Trimming took 8 bases from V and 0 from J, leaving 11 bases between them. The CDR3 DNA reads TGTGCCAGCGTGCCTGCGAGCTCCTACGAGCAGTACTTC. It translates to CASVPASSYEQYF.

The rearrangement uses TRBV3-1 (or the pseudogene TRBV3-2) and TRBJ2-7; TRBD2 aligns across 7 bases. Trimming at V came to 1 base and at J to 5 bases, leaving 5 bases not matched to a gene. This CDR3 spans 14 amino acids. Germline values: CDR1 LGHDT, CDR2 YNNKEL (reference sequence). CDR3 sequence: CASSQATSRHEQYF. Written as DNA, the CDR3 is TGTGCCAGCAGCCAAGCGACTAGCCGACACGAGCAGTACTTC.

The chain uses TRBV9 and TRBJ1-6; D call uncertain. CDR1 and CDR2 (germline): SGDLS, YYNGEE. The CDR3 length is 16 residues. V lost 3 bases to trimming and J lost 4 bases, with 14 bases between them. For the CDR3, the DNA is TGTGCCAGCAGCGCCCCCCTTGGCCCTTATAATTCACCCCTCCACTTT. It is translated as CASSAPLGPYNSPLHF. The full variable domain, completed using reference TRBV9 and TRBJ1-6, is DSGVTQTPKHLITATGQRVTLRCSPRSGDLSVYWYQQSLDQGLQFLIQYYNGEERAKGNILERFSAQQFPDLHSELNLSSLELGDSALYFCASSAPLGPYNSPLHFGNGTRLTVT.

The J gene is TRBJ2-3, the V gene TRBV27; TRBD2 matches at 8 bases. Germline loops: CDR1 MNHEY, CDR2 SMNVEV (reference sequence). There are 15 residues in the CDR3. Trimming removed 2 bases from V and 3 bases from J; junction bases left unmatched: 4. The CDR3 DNA is TGTGCCAGCAGTTTAGGTAGCGGGGTTACAGATACGCAGTATTTT. This sequence encodes CASSLGSGVTDTQYF.

This chain connects TRBV4-1 to TRBJ2-5, with a tentative D call TRBD2 (7 bases). CDR1 and CDR2 (germline): MGHRA, YSYEKL. V was pared by 1 base and J by 3 bases, with 12 bases between. CDR3 length: 15 residues. CDR3 region: CASSQAGGPEETQYF. The CDR3 DNA follows: TGCGCCAGCAGCCAAGCGGGGGGCCCTGAAGAGACCCAGTACTTC.